This passage covers 25 T cell receptor beta chains from one sample sequenced in a study of control samples from healthy donors and cancer patients. Libraries were prepared by immunoSEQ multiplex PCR; TCRdb keeps only in-frame clonotypes and omits some of them. The sample carries 20,000 or so clones, approximately 85% recorded once. Sequencing was carried out using PBMCs. These receptor sequences come from a man aged 60-69 years with head and neck cancer.

The rearrangement uses TRBV5-1 and TRBJ1-1; D is ambiguous. This CDR3 is 14 amino acids long. Germline V gene data show CDR1 as SGHRS and CDR2 as YFSETQ. V dropped 1 base and J dropped 1 base, with 8 bases sitting between them. The CDR3 DNA sequence: TGCGCCAGCAGCTTGATGCACTCGAACACTGAAGCTTTCTTT. This codes for CASSLMHSNTEAFF. Full variable domain (outside the CDR3, taken from reference TRBV5-1 and TRBJ1-1): KAGVTQTPRYLIKTRGQQVTLSCSPISGHRSVSWYQQTPGQGLQFLFEYFSETQRNKGNFPGRFSGRQFSNSRSEMNVSTLELGDSALYLCASSLMHSNTEAFFGQGTRLTVV.

The J gene is TRBJ2-3, the V gene TRBV9, with 7 nucleotides matching TRBD1. The CDR3 contains 15 residues. With V trimmed by 0 bases and J by 2 bases, 3 bases remained unmatched. Germline lookup yields CDR1 SGDLS and CDR2 YYNGEE. The CDR3 DNA is TGTGCCAGCAGCGTAGCCGGGACAGTCACAGATACGCAGTATTTT. Protein product: CASSVAGTVTDTQYF.

This clone is large by share. The rearrangement uses TRBV5-6 and TRBJ2-7, with D possibly TRBD2 on 6 matching bases. CDR1 is SGHDT, CDR2 YYEEEE, per germline. This CDR3 has 15 amino acids. V lost 4 bases to trimming and J lost 3 bases, with 17 bases between them. The CDR3 loop is CASSVRDFPHYEQYV. The CDR3 DNA sequence: TGTGCCAGCAGCGTCCGGGACTTCCCTCACTACGAGCAGTACGTC.

The chain carries TRBV19 and TRBJ2-5; 7 nucleotides line up with TRBD1. The germline V gene encodes CDR1 LNHDA and CDR2 SQIVND (reference sequence). The CDR3 covers 14 residues. V lost 5 bases to trimming and J lost 4 bases; unmatched junction nucleotides: 7. The CDR3 reads CASSPDRDRETQYF. The DNA for the CDR3 is TGTGCCAGTAGTCCAGACAGGGATCGAGAGACCCAGTACTTC.

This clone came up a few times. The chain couples TRBV9 to TRBJ2-1; 11 bases match TRBD2. CDR1 and CDR2 from the germline V gene are SGDLS and YYNGEE. Losses at the gene ends were 5 bases for V and 7 bases for J; bases not matched to a gene: 8. This CDR3 spans 15 amino acids. The CDR3 sequence: CASSLSGRAGNEQFF. In nucleotides, the CDR3 is TGTGCCAGCAGTCTTAGCGGGAGGGCCGGGAATGAGCAGTTCTTC.

The chain links TRBV6-5 to TRBJ2-7, with D unclear. The germline V gene has CDR1 MNHEY and CDR2 SVGAGI. V gave up 0 bases and J gave up 7 bases, with 10 bases separating them. The CDR3 runs 13 residues. In DNA, the CDR3 is TGTGCCAGCAGTTACTCGGGGTTTACAGAGCAGTACTTC. It translates to CASSYSGFTEQYF.

V and J are TRBV29-1 and TRBJ1-2; 7 positions match TRBD1. CDR1 SQVTM and CDR2 ANQGSEA come from the germline V gene. The V segment lost 4 bases and the J segment 5 bases; nucleotides outside the gene matches: 10. This CDR3 has 14 amino acids. For the CDR3, the DNA is TGCAGCGTTGTATCACAGGGGATAGGGTATGGCTACACCTTC. It translates to CSVVSQGIGYGYTF.

This chain uses TRBV27 with TRBJ2-2; no reliable D call. In germline, CDR1 is MNHEY, CDR2 SMNVEV (reference sequence). This CDR3 is built from 12 residues. Trimming left V 3 bases short and J 7 bases short, with 6 bases between. The CDR3: CASSLKGGELFF. The CDR3 nucleotides read TGTGCCAGCAGTTTGAAGGGCGGGGAGCTGTTTTTT.

V is TRBV5-1 and J is TRBJ1-5; D gene ambiguous. The germline CDR1 and CDR2 sequences are SGHRS and YFSETQ. The CDR3 loop spans 15 amino acids. V was trimmed by 4 bases and J by 7 bases, leaving 18 bases between them. The CDR3 loop reads CASSLDGARKQPQHF. The CDR3 DNA reads TGCGCCAGCAGCCTGGACGGCGCGCGGAAGCAGCCCCAGCATTTT.

This clone showed up just a few times. J is TRBJ1-5 and V is TRBV6-5; D is ambiguous. V shed 2 bases and J shed 0 bases, with 5 bases lying between them. The CDR3 has 14 amino acids. Per the germline V gene, CDR1 is MNHEY and CDR2 is SVGAGI. As DNA, the CDR3 is TGTGCCAGCAGTTACAGGTATAGCAATCAGCCCCAGCATTTT. Translation gives CASSYRYSNQPQHF.

The chain links TRBV5-1 to TRBJ2-1, with unresolved D. CDR3 length: 13 amino acids. Trimming removed 3 bases at V and 6 bases at J, with 10 bases between. The V gene's germline CDR1 is SGHRS and CDR2 YFSETQ. DNA for the CDR3: TGCGCCAGCAGCTCGACGGTCCTCAATGAGCAGTTCTTC. Translating gives CASSSTVLNEQFF. The complete variable domain, with remaining parts taken from reference TRBV5-1 and TRBJ2-1, reads KAGVTQTPRYLIKTRGQQVTLSCSPISGHRSVSWYQQTPGQGLQFLFEYFSETQRNKGNFPGRFSGRQFSNSRSEMNVSTLELGDSALYLCASSSTVLNEQFFGPGTRLTVL.

The chain couples TRBV5-1 to TRBJ1-6; 9 positions agree with TRBD1. This CDR3 contains 16 residues. Trimming at V came to 2 bases and at J to 8 bases, leaving 8 bases not matched to a gene. Germline V lookup: CDR1 SGHRS, CDR2 YFSETQ. For the CDR3, the DNA is TGCGCCAGCAGCTTCCAGGGACAGGGAATTCATTCACCCCTCCACTTT. Protein product: CASSFQGQGIHSPLHF.

The gene calls are TRBV3-1 (or the pseudogene TRBV3-2) and TRBJ2-2; the match to TRBD2 covers 8 bases. There are 16 residues in the CDR3. The germline CDR1 and CDR2 sequences are LGHDT and YNNKEL (reference sequence). The ends lost 3 bases at V and 5 bases at J; junction bases unmatched: 8. CDR3 DNA sequence: TGTGCCAGCAGCCAGGGTGCGGGGGGTAGGACCGGGGAGCTGTTTTTT. It translates to CASSQGAGGRTGELFF.

V gene TRBV10-3 combines with J gene TRBJ1-2; TRBD1 is a possible D gene (5 bases). CDR3 length: 15 amino acids. Trimming took 0 bases from V and 0 from J, leaving 8 bases between them. Germline values: CDR1 ENHRY, CDR2 SYGVKD. The CDR3 DNA is TGTGCCATCAGTGAGTCGAGGGGTGCTAACTATGGCTACACCTTC. It encodes CAISESRGANYGYTF.

This clone was counted only a few times. CDR3 in DNA: TGTGCCAGCAGCTTAGGCCAAGGAACTATTCGGGAGCAGTTCTTC. The encoded protein is CASSLGQGTIREQFF. The V gene is TRBV11-2, the J gene TRBJ2-1; D remains unclear. The CDR3 has 15 amino acids. Trimming took off 1 base at V and 10 bases at J, with 17 bases between the two ends. Germline CDR1 SGHAT, CDR2 FQNNGV.

This clone was observed a single time. This chain uses TRBV5-8 with TRBJ1-2; 9 nucleotides agree with TRBD1. This CDR3 has 12 residues. CDR1 and CDR2 (germline): SGHTS, YDEGEE. The CDR3 region is CGEGDRVYGYTF. CDR3 DNA sequence: TGTGGGGAAGGGGACAGGGTCTATGGCTACACCTTC.

The chain couples TRBV27 to TRBJ2-7; D is uncertain. The germline V gene encodes CDR1 MNHEY and CDR2 SMNVEV (reference sequence). The CDR3 loop spans 13 amino acids. V lost 5 bases and J lost 3, with 11 bases in between. The CDR3 is CASSLGCYYEQYV. The CDR3 DNA sequence: TGTGCCAGCAGTCTCGGATGTTACTACGAGCAGTACGTC.

The rearrangement joins TRBV9 to TRBJ2-1, with D hard to call. V was cut by 0 bases and J by 7 bases, with 11 bases left in between. Germline loops: CDR1 SGDLS, CDR2 YYNGEE. This CDR3 contains 14 residues. CDR3 residues: CASSVGVVYNEQFF. CDR3 bases: TGTGCCAGCAGCGTAGGTGTGGTTTATAATGAGCAGTTCTTC.

In its sample, this clone was seen once. This rearrangement joins TRBV5-5 to TRBJ1-3; no clear D gene. CDR1 is SGHKS and CDR2 is YYEKEE in the germline V gene (reference sequence). CDR3 size: 15 residues. The V end lost 1 base, the J end lost 0 bases, and 8 bases lay between the germline ends. DNA for the CDR3: TGTGCCAGCAGCTTGAACGGAGACTCTGGAAACACCATATATTTT. Translation: CASSLNGDSGNTIYF.

About this clone itself: This same CDR3 is encoded by further DNA sequences in the sample. The chain joins TRBV18 to TRBJ1-1, with 7 bases aligning to TRBD1. This CDR3 has 12 residues. Germline CDR1 KGHSH, CDR2 LQKENI. V lost 4 bases, J lost 8 bases, and 4 bases stayed unmatched. The CDR3 is CASSLGTVEAFF. The CDR3 DNA reads TGTGCCAGCTCACTTGGGACAGTCGAAGCTTTCTTT.

This sequence joins TRBV10-3 and TRBJ1-5, with a weak D call TRBD1 (5 bases). In germline, CDR1 is ENHRY, CDR2 SYGVKD. CDR3 length: 15 residues. V was trimmed by 6 bases and J by 2 bases, leaving 14 bases between them. The DNA of the CDR3 is TGTGCCATCAGCCGAGGGGTGGAAGGCAATCAGCCCCAGCATTTT. It encodes CAISRGVEGNQPQHF.

The V and J genes are TRBV5-1 and TRBJ2-7; D remains unclear. Deletions cut 0 bases from V and 2 bases from J, with 15 bases between. CDR3 size: 16 residues. CDR1 and CDR2 from the germline V gene are SGHRS and YFSETQ. CDR3 DNA: TGCGCCAGCAGCTTGGCCGAGGCAGTTCTTCCCTACGAGCAGTACTTC. Its translation is CASSLAEAVLPYEQYF. The full variable domain, rest sourced from reference TRBV5-1 and TRBJ2-7, is KAGVTQTPRYLIKTRGQQVTLSCSPISGHRSVSWYQQTPGQGLQFLFEYFSETQRNKGNFPGRFSGRQFSNSRSEMNVSTLELGDSALYLCASSLAEAVLPYEQYFGPGTRLTVT.

The chain uses TRBV29-1 and TRBJ2-7; 8 bases agree with TRBD1. Germline-derived CDR1 and CDR2 are SQVTM and ANQGSEA. The length of the CDR3 is 13 residues. The V segment lost 6 bases and the J segment 6 bases; nucleotides outside the gene matches: 10. The CDR3 nucleotides read TGCAGCGTATCGGGACAGGTCCGTCGCGAGCAGTACTTC. Its translation is CSVSGQVRREQYF.

V usage is TRBV6-5 and J usage is TRBJ2-7; D is tentatively TRBD1 or TRBD2 (5 bases each). Deletions cut 0 bases from V and 2 bases from J, with 11 bases between. The CDR3 contains 15 residues. CDR1 is MNHEY and CDR2 is SVGAGI in the germline V gene. Here the CDR3 reads CASSYSWGFTYEQYF. The CDR3 nucleotides are TGTGCCAGCAGTTACTCTTGGGGGTTTACCTACGAGCAGTACTTC.

This chain links TRBV5-1 with TRBJ2-1; D is possibly TRBD1 or TRBD2 (5 bases each). V was trimmed by 1 base and J by 5 bases, leaving 13 bases between them. The germline gives CDR1 SGHRS, CDR2 YFSETQ. CDR3 length equals 15 residues. The CDR3 protein is CASSLSSGTNNEQFF. CDR3 sequence (DNA): TGCGCCAGCAGCTTGAGTTCCGGGACCAACAATGAGCAGTTCTTC.